Listed here is a single T cell receptor (beta chain). These data are taken from a study of blood T cell repertoires in COVID-19. Study summary: From the United States, Italy and Spain came samples of acute and convalescent COVID-19. The analysed material was cDNA or gDNA that came from T cells, B-cell-depleted T cells, or PBMCs.

The CDR3 sequence is 15 residues long. Trimming removed 6 bases from V and 6 bases from J; junction bases left unmatched: 9. The V gene's germline CDR1 is LNHDA and CDR2 SQIVND (reference sequence). In the original analysis: Reference gene primer amplification gave nucleated cell count estimates. The data were produced by immunoSEQ multiplex PCR, yet TCRdb's version contains in-frame clones alone and is incomplete. The V and J calls and clone size are taken from that table; D and trimming were inferred from the DNA. The sample has around 200,000 clones, approximately 86% seen once. Material for sequencing was peripheral blood. The rearrangement joins TRBV19 to TRBJ2-3; 10 positions agree with TRBD2. The receptor's source is a middle-aged man with active or convalescent COVID-19. The CDR3 nucleotides are TGTGCCAGTAGAGGTAGCGGGGGGCACCAGGATACGCAGTATTTT. It yields the protein CASRGSGGHQDTQYF.